The 25 T cell receptor beta chains presented below share a single source sample, sequenced in a study of identifying expanded T cells in peripheral blood. Assay: immunoSEQ multiplex PCR; the TCRdb copy retains only in-frame clones and omits some. The sample holds about 97,000 clones, around 88% seen once. Sequences were obtained from blood. These receptors were taken from a person aged 18 to 70 in good health.

V gene TRBV6-6 combines with J gene TRBJ2-3, with TRBD1 matching 7 bases. In germline, CDR1 is MNHNY, CDR2 SVGAGI (reference sequence). Trimming at V came to 2 bases and at J to 5 bases, leaving 7 bases not matched to a gene. The CDR3 consists of 15 residues. The CDR3 DNA reads as TGTGCCAGCAGTTACGGTGCAGGGGGACGAGATACGCAGTATTTT. Amino acid sequence: CASSYGAGGRDTQYF.

This clone was counted once. The V gene is TRBV7-8, the J gene TRBJ2-7, with 9 bases that match TRBD2. Germline V gives CDR1 SGHVS, CDR2 FQNEAQ. The CDR3 consists of 16 residues. The junction had 15 bases not matched to a gene; V was cut back by 7 bases and J by 5 bases. In DNA, the CDR3 is TGTGCCAGCACTCGGGGCCAACTAGCGGGCCAAAACGAGCAGTACTTC. As protein: CASTRGQLAGQNEQYF.

The chain carries TRBV11-1 and TRBJ2-5, with D possibly TRBD2 on 6 matching bases. Germline CDR1 reads SGHAT; CDR2 reads FQDESV (reference sequence). The V gene lost 5 bases and the J gene lost 0 bases, with 16 bases spanning the gap. This CDR3 has 16 amino acids. CDR3 sequence (DNA): TGTGCCAGCAGCCCCCGGCCGGGACTTAACCAAGAGACCCAGTACTTC. It translates to CASSPRPGLNQETQYF.

The rearrangement joins TRBV5-1 to TRBJ1-1, with D possibly matching TRBD1 (5 bases). CDR3 size: 14 residues. With 4 bases removed from V and 9 bases from J, the gap between germline ends came to 19 bases. Germline CDR1 and CDR2: SGHRS and YFSETQ. CDR3 in amino acids: CASSQTAADIQAFF. Written as DNA, the CDR3 is TGCGCCAGCAGCCAGACAGCCGCAGACATTCAAGCTTTCTTT.

This chain links TRBV5-1 with TRBJ2-5; no definite D call. Germline V gene sequence: CDR1 SGHRS, CDR2 YFSETQ. With 3 bases removed from V and 3 bases from J, the gap between germline ends came to 9 bases. This CDR3 contains 13 residues. The CDR3 DNA sequence: TGCGCCAGCAGCTACGACACGGAAGAGACCCAGTACTTC. Translating it yields CASSYDTEETQYF.

V and J are TRBV28 and TRBJ2-7; D may be TRBD2 (6 bases). Germline loops: CDR1 MDHEN, CDR2 SYDVKM. V lost 7 bases and J lost 3, with 13 bases in between. The CDR3 extends over 13 amino acids. DNA of the CDR3: TGTGCCAGCACGGGAGTTCCAAACTACGAGCAGTACTTC. Its protein product is CASTGVPNYEQYF.

This chain uses TRBV28 with TRBJ1-2; 7 nucleotides line up with TRBD1. This CDR3 has 19 residues. Looked up from germline, CDR1 is MDHEN and CDR2 is SYDVKM. V trimming: 2 bases; J trimming: 2 bases; junction bases outside the gene matches: 17. The CDR3 coding sequence is TGTGCCAGCAGTTTAGAAAATTCCGACAGGGCAATCTTCAACTATGGCTACACCTTC. This encodes CASSLENSDRAIFNYGYTF.

This chain joins TRBV11-2 and TRBJ2-2, with D maybe TRBD1 (5 bases). The CDR3 length is 15 residues. Trimming took off 5 bases at V and 6 bases at J, with 16 bases between the two ends. Germline loops: CDR1 SGHAT, CDR2 FQNNGV. The CDR3 DNA follows: TGTGCCAGCAGCAGATTGACAGTGTCCTCCGGGGAGCTGTTTTTT. This sequence encodes CASSRLTVSSGELFF.

CDR3 DNA: TGCGCCAGCAGCGGCCCCGAGGGGACATATGCAGATACGCAGTATTTT. As protein: CASSGPEGTYADTQYF. The chain uses TRBV23-1 and TRBJ2-3, with TRBD1 as a possible D gene (6 bases). TRBV23-1 is an open reading frame, and its role is uncertain. V lost 6 bases and J lost 4, with 20 bases in between. The CDR3 length is 16 residues.

This chain joins TRBV10-3 and TRBJ1-6, with 7 nucleotides matching TRBD1. V shed 6 bases and J 7 bases; nucleotides not matched to a gene: 6. Per the germline V gene, CDR1 is ENHRY and CDR2 is SYGVKD. This CDR3 is 14 amino acids long. The DNA for the CDR3 is TGTGCCATCAGAAGGGGGCTAGGAAATTCACCCCTCCACTTT. Translation: CAIRRGLGNSPLHF.

The gene calls are TRBV7-6 and TRBJ2-1; 7 positions match TRBD2. Germline V lookup: CDR1 SGHVS, CDR2 FNYEAQ. The CDR3 has 17 residues. Trimming removed 1 base from V and 4 bases from J; junction bases left unmatched: 10. The CDR3 DNA sequence: TGTGCCAGCAGCTTAGGGGGGACTACCCAATTTTACAATGAGCAGTTCTTC. Translated, it gives CASSLGGTTQFYNEQFF.

The chain is built from TRBV5-1 and TRBJ2-7, with unresolved D. Per germline, CDR1 SGHRS and CDR2 YFSETQ. Trimming took off 7 bases at V and 7 bases at J, with 18 bases between the two ends. The CDR3 spans 13 residues. CDR3 region: CASSGFIGGEQYF. The CDR3 DNA is TGCGCCAGCTCGGGCTTCATTGGTGGAGAGCAGTACTTC. Variable domain in full (rest from reference TRBV5-1 and TRBJ2-7): KAGVTQTPRYLIKTRGQQVTLSCSPISGHRSVSWYQQTPGQGLQFLFEYFSETQRNKGNFPGRFSGRQFSNSRSEMNVSTLELGDSALYLCASSGFIGGEQYFGPGTRLTVT.

The V call is TRBV27, the J call TRBJ1-1; 9 positions agree with TRBD1. Trimming at V came to 0 bases and at J to 6 bases, leaving 5 bases not matched to a gene. There are 15 residues in the CDR3. The V gene's germline CDR1 is MNHEY and CDR2 SMNVEV (reference sequence). The CDR3 sequence: CASSLSGTGYAEAFF. In DNA form, the CDR3 reads TGTGCCAGCAGTTTATCCGGGACAGGGTACGCTGAAGCTTTCTTT.

The rearrangement links TRBV30 to TRBJ1-3; D is possibly TRBD1 (6 bases). The CDR3 has 12 residues. CDR1 and CDR2 (germline): GTSNPN, SVGIG (reference sequence). V was shortened by 6 bases and J by 2 bases, with 8 bases between the two germline ends. The CDR3 DNA reads TGTGCCTGCACAGGGACTGGAAACACCATATATTTT. Translating gives CACTGTGNTIYF.

In its sample, this clone was seen a few times. The V gene is TRBV11-2, the J gene TRBJ2-5; no firm D call. The CDR3 runs 13 residues. Looked up from germline, CDR1 is SGHAT and CDR2 is FQNNGV. V lost 0 bases to trimming and J lost 11 bases, with 13 bases between them. This chain's CDR3 is CASSLEGPIRQYF. The CDR3 DNA reads as TGTGCCAGCAGCTTAGAAGGCCCCATACGGCAGTACTTC.

V usage is TRBV18 and J usage is TRBJ2-7, with D perhaps TRBD1 (6 bases). This CDR3 region has 16 residues. V was clipped by 2 bases and J by 0 bases, with 14 bases between them. From germline, CDR1 is KGHSH and CDR2 LQKENI. The DNA of the CDR3 is TGTGCCAGCTCACCAGGACAGCCCCGTAGCTCCTACGAGCAGTACTTC. It codes for CASSPGQPRSSYEQYF.

CDR3 in amino acids: CASSLGRGTDYNEQFF. DNA of the CDR3: TGTGCCAGCAGCTTAGGTAGGGGGACAGACTACAATGAGCAGTTCTTC. V usage is TRBV7-2 and J usage is TRBJ2-1, with 7 bases that match TRBD1. In germline, CDR1 is SGHTA, CDR2 FQGNSA. The CDR3 has 16 residues. V lost 1 base, J lost 3 bases, and 6 bases stayed unmatched.

This clone was seen just once. This rearrangement joins TRBV29-1 to TRBJ2-5; TRBD2 matches 10 bases. The CDR3 extends over 13 amino acids. The V and J ends lost 5 bases and 1 base, in that order; junction bases with no gene match: 1. Germline lookup yields CDR1 SQVTM and CDR2 ANQGSEA. CDR3 loop: CSVIAGGQETQYF. DNA of the CDR3: TGCAGCGTTATAGCGGGGGGCCAAGAGACCCAGTACTTC.

The rearrangement uses TRBV5-8 and TRBJ1-1; D call uncertain. V lost 2 bases, J lost 5 bases, and 16 bases lay in between. The CDR3 loop spans 15 amino acids. Germline loops: CDR1 SGHTS, CDR2 YDEGEE. The CDR3 loop is CASSFLAGLGTEAFF. CDR3 coding DNA: TGTGCCAGCAGCTTTTTAGCCGGGCTTGGGACTGAAGCTTTCTTT.

This clone turned up a few times. The V call is TRBV27, the J call TRBJ1-6; D may be TRBD1 (5 bases). The CDR3 sequence is 15 residues long. From germline, CDR1 is MNHEY and CDR2 SMNVEV (reference sequence). The V end was cut by 5 bases, the J end by 7 bases, with 15 bases between. CDR3 loop: CASSLGPGNNSPLHF. In DNA, the CDR3 is TGTGCCAGCAGTCTAGGGCCAGGGAACAATTCACCCCTCCACTTT.

Comments on this clone: Compared with germline, one end of the junction differs, possibly owing to a read error. Other nucleotide sequences from this sample produce the same CDR3. J is TRBJ1-1 and V is TRBV20-1, with D uncertain. The CDR3 totals 11 residues. Looked up from germline, CDR1 is DFQATT and CDR2 is SNEGSKA (reference sequence). CDR3 residues: CSATVGTEAFF. The CDR3 DNA reads as TGCAGTGCAACAGTGGGCACTGAGGCTTTCTTT.

The chain combines TRBV6-5 with TRBJ2-7; D is perhaps TRBD2 (6 bases). Between the trimmed V and J ends, which lost 2 bases and 5 bases, there was a span of 16 bases. This CDR3 spans 15 amino acids. Germline assignment: CDR1 MNHEY and CDR2 SVGAGI. Here the CDR3 reads CASSYGGMGWDEQYF. CDR3 coding DNA: TGTGCCAGCAGTTACGGGGGGATGGGGTGGGACGAGCAGTACTTC.

This clone has only a few counts. V is TRBV18 and J is TRBJ1-1; 7 positions agree with TRBD1. Losses at the gene ends were 4 bases for V and 2 bases for J; bases not matched to a gene: 7. The CDR3 runs 15 residues. Germline V CDR1 and CDR2: KGHSH, LQKENI. As DNA, the CDR3 is TGTGCCAGCTCACGCGCCGGGACAGCTAACACTGAAGCTTTCTTT. Translating gives CASSRAGTANTEAFF.

V gene TRBV30 combines with J gene TRBJ1-3; TRBD1 matches at 7 bases. The CDR3 runs 14 residues. J gave up 3 bases and V 3 bases, and 5 bases lay outside the gene matches. Germline values: CDR1 GTSNPN, CDR2 SVGIG (reference sequence). The CDR3 nucleotides read TGTGCCTGGAGGCCTAGGACAGGTGGAAACACCATATATTTT. It yields the protein CAWRPRTGGNTIYF. The full variable domain, rest sourced from reference TRBV30 and TRBJ1-3, is SQTIHQWPATLVQPVGSPLSLECTVEGTSNPNLYWYRQAAGRGLQLLFYSVGIGQISSEVPQNLSASRPQDRQFILSSKKLLLSDSGFYLCAWRPRTGGNTIYFGEGSWLTVV.

The gene calls are TRBV27 and TRBJ1-2, with TRBD1 identical over 9 bases. Losses at the gene ends were 6 bases for V and 4 bases for J; bases not matched to a gene: 9. Germline V gene sequence: CDR1 MNHEY, CDR2 SMNVEV (reference sequence). The CDR3 loop spans 15 amino acids. The CDR3 DNA sequence: TGTGCCAGCAGCCCCGTCGCGACAGGGGGCTATGGCTACACCTTC. Its protein is CASSPVATGGYGYTF.